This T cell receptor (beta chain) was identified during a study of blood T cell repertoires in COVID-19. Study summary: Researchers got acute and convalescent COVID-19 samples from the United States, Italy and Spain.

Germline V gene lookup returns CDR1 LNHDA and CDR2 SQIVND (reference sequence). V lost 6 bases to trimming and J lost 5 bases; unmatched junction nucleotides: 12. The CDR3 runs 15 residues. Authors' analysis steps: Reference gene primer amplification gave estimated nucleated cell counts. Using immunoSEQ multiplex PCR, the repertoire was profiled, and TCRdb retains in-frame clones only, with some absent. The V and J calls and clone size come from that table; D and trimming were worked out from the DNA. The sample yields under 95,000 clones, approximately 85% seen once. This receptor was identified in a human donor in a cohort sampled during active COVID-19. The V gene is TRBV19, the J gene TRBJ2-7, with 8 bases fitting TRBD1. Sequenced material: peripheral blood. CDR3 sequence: CASSRTGTGGHEQYF. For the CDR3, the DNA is TGTGCCAGTAGCAGAACCGGGACAGGAGGCCACGAGCAGTACTTC.